A selection of T cell receptor beta chains follows, all from one sample in a study of cytomegalovirus exposure and HLA in healthy donors. Clones were sequenced by immunoSEQ multiplex PCR, and TCRdb holds only the in-frame ones, with some missing. The data contain roughly 200,000 clones, over 60% of them singletons. Sequencing was carried out using PBMCs. These receptors were collected from a man younger than 30 in good health and CMV-seronegative. Both conserved end residues are part of each CDR3. D genes are given only for firm matches. Where a row states a size, it is once, few, many or the class of an expanded clone; other rows omit it.

clone_size: .
d_call: TRBD2
v_call: TRBV29-1
j_call: TRBJ2-7
cdr3_aa: CSVILAGGSYEQYF
cdr3_nt: TGCAGCGTTATACTAGCGGGAGGGTCCTACGAGCAGTACTTC

clone_size: .
d_call: .
v_call: TRBV2
j_call: TRBJ2-7
cdr3_aa: CASGLAYEQYF
cdr3_nt: TGTGCCAGCGGACTGGCCTACGAGCAGTACTTC

clone_size: few
d_call: .
v_call: TRBV2
j_call: TRBJ1-4
cdr3_aa: CASIFGGGGPTNEKLFF
cdr3_nt: TGTGCCAGCATCTTCGGGGGCGGGGGACCAACTAATGAAAAACTGTTTTTT

clone_size: .
d_call: TRBD1
v_call: TRBV6-5
j_call: TRBJ1-2
cdr3_aa: CASRPTRGPVGYTF
cdr3_nt: TGTGCCAGCAGACCGACCAGGGGGCCGGTAGGCTACACCTTC

clone_size: .
d_call: .
v_call: TRBV2
j_call: TRBJ1-4
cdr3_aa: CASKPRSGDEKLFF
cdr3_nt: TGTGCCAGCAAACCCCGGTCGGGAGACGAAAAACTGTTTTTT

clone_size: .
d_call: .
v_call: TRBV7-2
j_call: TRBJ2-5
cdr3_aa: CASRLETQYF
cdr3_nt: TGTGCCAGCAGACTGGAGACCCAGTACTTC

clone_size: .
d_call: .
v_call: TRBV12-5
j_call: TRBJ2-1
cdr3_aa: CASAQPASTYNEQFF
cdr3_nt: TGTGCTAGTGCCCAGCCAGCGAGTACCTACAATGAGCAGTTCTTC

clone_size: .
d_call: .
v_call: TRBV9
j_call: TRBJ1-6
cdr3_aa: CASSTSIGQNSPLHF
cdr3_nt: TGTGCCAGCAGCACCTCGATCGGACAGAATTCACCCCTCCACTTT

clone_size: .
d_call: .
v_call: TRBV5-1
j_call: TRBJ2-5
cdr3_aa: CASSLGQRETQYF
cdr3_nt: TGCGCCAGCAGCTTGGGACAGAGGGAGACCCAGTACTTC

clone_size: few
d_call: .
v_call: TRBV19
j_call: TRBJ1-5
cdr3_aa: CASSIDAGKRNQPQHF
cdr3_nt: TGTGCCAGTAGTATAGACGCAGGGAAGAGAAATCAGCCCCAGCATTTT

clone_size: .
d_call: TRBD1
v_call: TRBV11-2
j_call: TRBJ1-5
cdr3_aa: CASSLTTGGNQPQHF
cdr3_nt: TGTGCCAGCAGCTTAACAACAGGGGGCAATCAGCCCCAGCATTTT

clone_size: .
d_call: .
v_call: TRBV5-1
j_call: TRBJ1-1
cdr3_aa: CASSLGGTNTEAFF
cdr3_nt: TGCGCCAGCAGCTTGGGCGGGACGAACACTGAAGCTTTCTTT

clone_size: .
d_call: .
v_call: TRBV18
j_call: TRBJ1-5
cdr3_aa: CASSQARYQPQHF
cdr3_nt: TGTGCCAGCTCCCAAGCCCGGTATCAGCCCCAGCATTTT

clone_size: .
d_call: .
v_call: TRBV5-4
j_call: TRBJ2-3
cdr3_aa: CASSLAGVGASTDTQYF
cdr3_nt: TGTGCCAGCAGCTTGGCCGGGGTGGGGGCTAGCACAGATACGCAGTATTTT

clone_size: .
d_call: TRBD2
v_call: TRBV10-3
j_call: TRBJ2-5
cdr3_aa: CAISELLVSGAQETQYF
cdr3_nt: TGTGCCATCAGTGAGCTCTTAGTTAGCGGGGCCCAAGAGACCCAGTACTTC

clone_size: .
d_call: TRBD1
v_call: TRBV2
j_call: TRBJ1-4
cdr3_aa: CASRYRGQSNEKLFF
cdr3_nt: TGTGCCAGCAGGTACAGGGGGCAATCTAATGAAAAACTGTTTTTT

clone_size: .
d_call: TRBD2
v_call: TRBV7-2
j_call: TRBJ2-4
cdr3_aa: CASSLGLAGGSNIQYF
cdr3_nt: TGTGCCAGCAGCTTAGGGCTAGCGGGAGGTTCAAACATTCAGTACTTC

clone_size: few
d_call: .
v_call: TRBV29-1
j_call: TRBJ2-3
cdr3_aa: CSGEQGSTDTQYF
cdr3_nt: TGCAGCGGTGAACAGGGTAGCACAGATACGCAGTATTTT

clone_size: .
d_call: .
v_call: TRBV2
j_call: TRBJ2-7
cdr3_aa: CASSAGTSYEQYF
cdr3_nt: TGTGCCAGCAGTGCCGGGACATCCTACGAGCAGTACTTC

clone_size: .
d_call: TRBD1
v_call: TRBV15
j_call: TRBJ2-7
cdr3_aa: CATSTPGQGIIEQYF
cdr3_nt: TGTGCCACCAGTACCCCAGGACAGGGGATAATCGAGCAGTACTTC

clone_size: .
d_call: TRBD1
v_call: TRBV10-2
j_call: TRBJ2-7
cdr3_aa: CASSPRTGGYEQYF
cdr3_nt: TGCGCCAGCAGCCCTAGGACAGGGGGCTACGAGCAGTACTTC

clone_size: .
d_call: TRBD1
v_call: TRBV4-2
j_call: TRBJ2-7
cdr3_aa: CASSRGGQGFYEQYF
cdr3_nt: TGTGCCAGCAGCCGCGGGGGACAGGGGTTCTACGAGCAGTACTTC

clone_size: .
d_call: .
v_call: TRBV5-6
j_call: TRBJ1-2
cdr3_aa: CASSAGTPLNYGYTF
cdr3_nt: TGTGCCAGCAGCGCCGGGACACCCCTTAACTATGGCTACACCTTC

clone_size: .
d_call: TRBD2
v_call: TRBV30
j_call: TRBJ2-1
cdr3_aa: CAWSAGLATNEQFF
cdr3_nt: TGTGCCTGGAGTGCGGGACTAGCGACCAATGAGCAGTTCTTC

clone_size: .
d_call: TRBD2
v_call: TRBV28
j_call: TRBJ2-1
cdr3_aa: CASRRGGQVAQFF
cdr3_nt: TGTGCCAGCAGGCGGGGGGGGCAGGTGGCTCAGTTCTTC

clone_size: .
d_call: .
v_call: TRBV27
j_call: TRBJ1-2
cdr3_aa: CASSLGAGRGYTF
cdr3_nt: TGTGCCAGCAGTTTAGGGGCAGGACGTGGCTACACCTTC

clone_size: .
d_call: .
v_call: TRBV11-3
j_call: TRBJ2-2
cdr3_aa: CASSLDSGGELFF
cdr3_nt: TGTGCCAGCAGCTTAGATTCGGGCGGGGAGCTGTTTTTT

clone_size: .
d_call: TRBD1
v_call: TRBV4-2
j_call: TRBJ1-6
cdr3_aa: CASTLTIDRDSPLHF
cdr3_nt: TGTGCCAGCACCTTGACGATTGACAGGGATTCACCCCTCCACTTT

clone_size: few
d_call: TRBD1
v_call: TRBV5-1
j_call: TRBJ1-5
cdr3_aa: CASSRTGADQPQHF
cdr3_nt: TGCGCCAGCAGCCGAACAGGGGCGGATCAGCCCCAGCATTTT

clone_size: .
d_call: TRBD2
v_call: TRBV18
j_call: TRBJ2-3
cdr3_aa: CASSASGRDTDTQYF
cdr3_nt: TGTGCCAGCTCAGCTAGCGGGAGGGACACAGATACGCAGTATTTT

clone_size: .
d_call: .
v_call: TRBV28
j_call: TRBJ1-4
cdr3_aa: CASRERIGGHEKLFF
cdr3_nt: TGTGCCAGCAGGGAAAGGATCGGGGGGCATGAAAAACTGTTTTTT

clone_size: .
d_call: TRBD2
v_call: TRBV2
j_call: TRBJ2-1
cdr3_aa: CASSLREGSYNEQFF
cdr3_nt: TGTGCCAGCAGCCTCAGGGAGGGATCCTACAATGAGCAGTTCTTC

clone_size: .
d_call: TRBD1
v_call: TRBV7-2
j_call: TRBJ2-7
cdr3_aa: CASRREGAHEQYF
cdr3_nt: TGTGCCAGCAGGCGAGAGGGGGCGCACGAGCAGTACTTC

clone_size: .
d_call: .
v_call: TRBV7-8
j_call: TRBJ1-6
cdr3_aa: CASSPQGRRSPLHF
cdr3_nt: TGTGCCAGCAGCCCTCAGGGTAGGAGATCACCCCTCCACTTT

clone_size: .
d_call: .
v_call: TRBV6-4
j_call: TRBJ2-1
cdr3_aa: CASSVSGNNEQFF
cdr3_nt: TGTGCCAGCAGTGTTAGCGGCAACAATGAGCAGTTCTTC

clone_size: .
d_call: TRBD2
v_call: TRBV7-3
j_call: TRBJ2-1
cdr3_aa: CASSSGLALEYNEQFF
cdr3_nt: TGTGCCAGCAGCTCAGGACTAGCGCTCGAGTACAATGAGCAGTTCTTC

clone_size: .
d_call: .
v_call: TRBV6-5
j_call: TRBJ1-3
cdr3_aa: CASSPQPLSGNTIYF
cdr3_nt: TGTGCCAGCAGCCCACAACCCCTCTCTGGAAACACCATATATTTT

clone_size: .
d_call: TRBD1
v_call: TRBV4-1
j_call: TRBJ1-1
cdr3_aa: CASSQASPPGGGRAFF
cdr3_nt: TGCGCCAGCAGCCAAGCGAGCCCCCCAGGGGGCGGAAGAGCTTTCTTT

clone_size: .
d_call: TRBD2
v_call: TRBV7-2
j_call: TRBJ2-1
cdr3_aa: CASSPASGRAGNEQFF
cdr3_nt: TGTGCCAGCAGCCCGGCGAGCGGGAGGGCTGGGAATGAGCAGTTCTTC

clone_size: few
d_call: .
v_call: TRBV4-1
j_call: TRBJ2-1
cdr3_aa: CASSHGGGTGEQFF
cdr3_nt: TGCGCCAGCAGCCACGGAGGCGGGACGGGTGAGCAGTTCTTC

clone_size: .
d_call: TRBD2
v_call: TRBV5-8
j_call: TRBJ2-1
cdr3_aa: CASSSERTSGSYNEQFF
cdr3_nt: TGTGCCAGCAGCAGCGAGAGAACTAGCGGGAGCTACAATGAGCAGTTCTTC

clone_size: .
d_call: .
v_call: TRBV5-6
j_call: TRBJ1-3
cdr3_aa: CASSLFGNGNTIYF
cdr3_nt: TGTGCCAGCAGCTTGTTCGGTAATGGAAACACCATATATTTT

clone_size: .
d_call: TRBD1
v_call: TRBV14
j_call: TRBJ1-1
cdr3_aa: CASSFRRDRGTEAFF
cdr3_nt: TGTGCCAGCAGCTTTCGACGGGACAGAGGCACTGAAGCTTTCTTT

clone_size: .
d_call: TRBD1
v_call: TRBV14
j_call: TRBJ2-7
cdr3_aa: CASSLVSGGLEQYF
cdr3_nt: TGTGCCAGCAGCCTAGTCTCAGGGGGCCTCGAGCAGTACTTC

clone_size: .
d_call: .
v_call: TRBV15
j_call: TRBJ2-5
cdr3_aa: CATSRSYLGGQETQYF
cdr3_nt: TGTGCCACCAGCAGATCATACTTAGGGGGCCAAGAGACCCAGTACTTC

clone_size: .
d_call: TRBD2
v_call: TRBV28
j_call: TRBJ2-1
cdr3_aa: CASSPTSGRAGEQFF
cdr3_nt: TGTGCCAGCAGTCCTACTAGCGGGAGGGCGGGTGAGCAGTTCTTC

clone_size: .
d_call: TRBD2
v_call: TRBV4-1
j_call: TRBJ2-3
cdr3_aa: CASSHSFTSGRIELDTQYF
cdr3_nt: TGCGCCAGCAGCCACAGCTTTACTAGCGGGAGAATCGAGCTGGATACGCAGTATTTT

clone_size: .
d_call: TRBD1
v_call: TRBV2
j_call: TRBJ2-4
cdr3_aa: CASKGQGAAKNIQYF
cdr3_nt: TGTGCCAGCAAAGGACAGGGGGCGGCCAAAAACATTCAGTACTTC